This entry is about one T cell receptor (beta chain). Its antigen remains unknown. The sample belongs to a study of blood T cells in healthy people across ages. Findings and limits, study-wide: More naive CD4+ cells and higher diversity were found in long-lived than in aged donors. Total diversity from one million sequenced T cells was likely underestimated.

Primers used in a second PCR of about 7 to 12 cycles were a sample-barcoded 5' primer and a J-beta primer mix. Each CDR3 protein is one row after TCRdb ran MiXCR on the 5' RACE reads. The sample contains around 580,000 distinct CDR3 sequences, about 45% of which appear only once. Germline V gene data show CDR1 as ENHRY and CDR2 as SYGVKD. The CDR3 is made up of 15 amino acids. Trimming removed 6 bases from V and 5 bases from J, with 16 bases in between. The chain carries TRBV10-3 and TRBJ1-4; D possibly corresponds to TRBD1 (5 bases). This receptor was obtained from an elderly man in good health. Sequenced sample: blood. In DNA form, the CDR3 reads TGTGCCATCAGCCATTCCGACAGAGCAAATGAAAAACTGTTTTTT. Amino acids: CAISHSDRANEKLFF.